This T cell receptor (beta chain) was found in a study of T cell repertoires in cytomegalovirus infection. A remark on this clonotype: Its antigen remains unidentified.

Via MiXCR, TCRdb re-called the reads, giving one row per CDR3 protein. The sample consists of about 57,000 distinct CDR3 sequences, around 21% of them appearing once. V shed 3 bases and J shed 0 bases, with 12 bases lying between them. The length of the CDR3 is 16 residues. The rearrangement links TRBV12-3 or TRBV12-4 to TRBJ2-1, with D perhaps matching TRBD2 (6 bases). The sequence was collected from a human donor in good health (CMV status not recorded). Some clones in this sample may be carry-over from other donors' samples. The sample consisted of CD8+ T cells from cultured PBMCs, taken from culture after CMV antigen stimulation. The CDR3 nucleotides read TGTGCCAGCAGTTTTGGAGGGGCCCTCTCCTACAATGAGCAGTTCTTC. It specifies CASSFGGALSYNEQFF.